The clone carrying this T cell receptor beta chain has only a few counts. Its antigen is as yet unknown. There are 14 residues in the CDR3. Germline V gene data show CDR1 as MNHEY and CDR2 as SVGEGT. The junction had 7 bases not matched to a gene; V was cut back by 2 bases and J by 7 bases. This sample stems from a study of T cell repertoires in cytomegalovirus infection. As for the study in general: Recently identified HLA-C-restricted CMV epitopes were among the peptides used. From public TCR beta signatures came an indication of both CMV infection and matching HLA type. Regarding the study as a whole: What dominated the ex vivo response were HLA-C-restricted CMV-specific TCR beta clonotypes. Identification of carriers of CMV plus the relevant HLA was performed using cumulative public TCR beta family frequency.

TCRdb re-called the reads with MiXCR, one entry per CDR3 protein. The sample has roughly 310,000 distinct CDR3 sequences, approximately 32% seen once; the top ten hold around 20%. Sample: cultured PBMCs, taken from culture after CMV antigen stimulation. The TCR sequence derives from a human donor in good health (CMV status not recorded). Some clones in this sample may be carry-over from other donors' samples. V and J are TRBV6-2 or TRBV6-3 and TRBJ2-7; 8 bases align to TRBD1. Written as DNA, the CDR3 is TGTGCCAGCAGTTACGTGGCAGGGGGCGGTGAGCAGTACTTC. This sequence encodes CASSYVAGGGEQYF.